This TCR beta chain was captured by sequencing in a study of shared clonotypes between healthy human individuals. The study's findings and limits: Despite large depth, rarefaction showed incomplete sorted-subset sequencing. Sampling involved blood alone; tissue repertoires likely differ.

A remark on this clone: Its target is not known.

The CDR3 loop spans 17 amino acids. CDR1 and CDR2 (germline): SGHVS, FQNEAQ. The V gene end was trimmed by 5 bases and the J gene end by 6 bases; junction bases not matched to a gene: 10. Source study methods: Filtering differed, since immunoSEQ gave only junction sequences and no quality scores. TCRdb's copy holds only in-frame clones and misses some; the assay was immunoSEQ multiplex PCR. That table is the source of V, J and clone size, and D and trimming were worked out from the DNA. Here the sample spans over a million clones, around 78% being singletons. The chain couples TRBV7-8 to TRBJ2-1; TRBD2 matches 13 bases. Sequences were obtained from memory CD4+ T cells from PBMCs. Subset reported: CD45RA-negative fraction. The sequence derives from a young man in good health. Some clones in this sample may be carry-over from other donors' samples. CDR3 sequence (DNA): TGTGCCAGCAGCCTGGGACTAGCGGGAAAAAGGGGCAATGAGCAGTTCTTC. It encodes CASSLGLAGKRGNEQFF.